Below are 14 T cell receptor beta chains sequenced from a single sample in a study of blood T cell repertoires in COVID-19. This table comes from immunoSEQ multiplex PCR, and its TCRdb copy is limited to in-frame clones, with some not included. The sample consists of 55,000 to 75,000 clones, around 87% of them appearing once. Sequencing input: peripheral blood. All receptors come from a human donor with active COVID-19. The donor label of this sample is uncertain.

Here the CDR3 reads CASSQGRAQETQYF. CDR3 sequence (DNA): TGCGCCAGCAGCCAAGGGAGGGCACAAGAGACCCAGTACTTC. The gene calls are TRBV4-1 and TRBJ2-5, with a tentative D call TRBD2 (6 bases). Germline V gene lookup returns CDR1 MGHRA and CDR2 YSYEKL. The CDR3 runs 14 residues. Trimming removed 1 base at V and 2 bases at J, with 8 bases between.

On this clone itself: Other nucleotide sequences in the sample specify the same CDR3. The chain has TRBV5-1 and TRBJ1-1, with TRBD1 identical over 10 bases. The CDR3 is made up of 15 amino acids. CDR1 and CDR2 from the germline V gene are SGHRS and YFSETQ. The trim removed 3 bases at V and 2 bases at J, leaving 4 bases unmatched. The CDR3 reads CASSSGTGVNTEAFF. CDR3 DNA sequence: TGCGCCAGCAGCTCAGGGACAGGGGTTAACACTGAAGCTTTCTTT.

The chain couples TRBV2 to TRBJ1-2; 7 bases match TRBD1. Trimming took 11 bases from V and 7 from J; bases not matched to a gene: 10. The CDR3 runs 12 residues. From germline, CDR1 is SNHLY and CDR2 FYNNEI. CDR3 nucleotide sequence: TGTGCCGGAGGACGAGAGGGGGCTGGCTACACCTTC. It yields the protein CAGGREGAGYTF.

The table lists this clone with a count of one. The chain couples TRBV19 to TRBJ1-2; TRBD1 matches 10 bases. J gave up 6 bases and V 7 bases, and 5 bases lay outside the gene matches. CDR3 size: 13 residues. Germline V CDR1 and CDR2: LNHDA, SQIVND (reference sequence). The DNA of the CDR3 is TGTGCCAGTACCACCGGGACAGGGGATGGCTACACCTTC. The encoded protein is CASTTGTGDGYTF.

The CDR3 bases are TGCGCCAGCAGCTTGGCCCGGACAATGAACACTGAAGCTTTCTTT. Protein sequence: CASSLARTMNTEAFF. V usage is TRBV5-1 and J usage is TRBJ1-1; perhaps TRBD1 as D (5 bases). In germline, CDR1 is SGHRS, CDR2 YFSETQ. The CDR3 consists of 15 residues. V was trimmed by 0 bases and J by 0 bases, leaving 9 bases between them.

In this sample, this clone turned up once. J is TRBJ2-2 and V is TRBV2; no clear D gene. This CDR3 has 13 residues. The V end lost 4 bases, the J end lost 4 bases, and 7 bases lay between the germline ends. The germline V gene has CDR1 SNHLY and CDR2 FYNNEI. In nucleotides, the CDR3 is TGTGCCAGCAGTGTTGAGGTCACCGGGGAGCTGTTTTTT. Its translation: CASSVEVTGELFF.

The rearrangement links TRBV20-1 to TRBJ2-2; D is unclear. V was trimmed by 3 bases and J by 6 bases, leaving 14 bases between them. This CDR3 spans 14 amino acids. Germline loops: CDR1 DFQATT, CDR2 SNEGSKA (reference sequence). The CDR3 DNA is TGCAGTGCTAGTTTCCCCGGTACAGCCGGGGAGCTGTTTTTT. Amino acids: CSASFPGTAGELFF.

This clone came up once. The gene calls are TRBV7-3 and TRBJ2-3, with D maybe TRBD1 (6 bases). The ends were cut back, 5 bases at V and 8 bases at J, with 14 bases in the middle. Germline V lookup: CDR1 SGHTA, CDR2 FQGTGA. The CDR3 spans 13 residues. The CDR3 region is CASSPQGDGTQYF. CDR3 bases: TGTGCCAGCAGCCCACAGGGAGACGGTACGCAGTATTTT.

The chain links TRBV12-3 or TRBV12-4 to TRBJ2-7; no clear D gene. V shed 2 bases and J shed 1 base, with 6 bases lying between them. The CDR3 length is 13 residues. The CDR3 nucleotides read TGTGCCAGCAGTTTAATACTTTCCTACGAGCAGTACTTC. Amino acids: CASSLILSYEQYF.

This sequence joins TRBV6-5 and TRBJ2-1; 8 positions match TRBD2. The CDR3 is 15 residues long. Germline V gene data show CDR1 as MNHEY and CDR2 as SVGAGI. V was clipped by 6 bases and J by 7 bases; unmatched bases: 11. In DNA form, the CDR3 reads TGTGCCAGCAGCCTCCTTAGGACTAGCAGAAATGAGCAGTTCTTC. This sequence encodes CASSLLRTSRNEQFF.

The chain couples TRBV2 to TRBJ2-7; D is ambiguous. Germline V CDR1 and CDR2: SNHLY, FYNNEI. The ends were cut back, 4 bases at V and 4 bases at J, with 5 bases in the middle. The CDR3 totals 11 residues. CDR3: CASSALYEQYF. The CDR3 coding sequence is TGTGCCAGCAGTGCTTTGTACGAGCAGTACTTC.

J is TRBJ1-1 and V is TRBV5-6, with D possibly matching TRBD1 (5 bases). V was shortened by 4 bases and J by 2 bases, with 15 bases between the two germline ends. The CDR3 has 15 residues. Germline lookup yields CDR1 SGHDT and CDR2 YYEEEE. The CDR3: CASSPQVELNTEAFF. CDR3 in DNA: TGTGCCAGCAGCCCACAGGTAGAGCTAAACACTGAAGCTTTCTTT.

CDR3 bases: TGCGCCAGCAGCCAAGCCGGGACAGGGACCTACGAGCAGTACTTC. This translates into CASSQAGTGTYEQYF. The rearrangement joins TRBV4-1 to TRBJ2-7; 9 bases line up with TRBD1. The CDR3 extends over 15 amino acids. Trimming at V came to 1 base and at J to 2 bases, leaving 3 bases not matched to a gene. Germline lookup yields CDR1 MGHRA and CDR2 YSYEKL.

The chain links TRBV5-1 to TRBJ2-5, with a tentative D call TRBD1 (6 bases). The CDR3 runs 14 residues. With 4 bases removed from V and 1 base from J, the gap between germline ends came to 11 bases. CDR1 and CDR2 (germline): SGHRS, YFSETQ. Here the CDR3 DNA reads TGCGCCAGCAGCCCTGGACAGCTCCAAGAGACCCAGTACTTC. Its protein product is CASSPGQLQETQYF.